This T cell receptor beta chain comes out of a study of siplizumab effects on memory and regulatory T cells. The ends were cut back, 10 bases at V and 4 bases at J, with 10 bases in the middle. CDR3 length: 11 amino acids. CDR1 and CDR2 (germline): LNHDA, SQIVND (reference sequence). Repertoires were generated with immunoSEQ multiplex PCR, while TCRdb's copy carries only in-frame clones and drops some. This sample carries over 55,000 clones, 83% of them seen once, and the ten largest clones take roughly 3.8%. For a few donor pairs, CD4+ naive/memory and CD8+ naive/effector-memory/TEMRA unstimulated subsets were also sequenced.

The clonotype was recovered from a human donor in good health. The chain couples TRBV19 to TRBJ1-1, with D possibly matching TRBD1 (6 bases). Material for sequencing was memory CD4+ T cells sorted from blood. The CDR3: CATAGATEAFF. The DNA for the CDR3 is TGTGCCACGGCAGGGGCCACTGAAGCTTTCTTT.